These 13 T cell receptor beta chains share one sample of origin, sequenced in a study of blood T cell repertoires in COVID-19 (TCRdb year 2020). Library method: the immunoSEQ multiplex PCR assay. TCRdb re-hosts the immuneACCESS table, in-frame sequences only. Its copies lack some clones; in the studies checked, an unresolved V gene accounts for under half of them, and the cause for the rest is not known. The sample has hundreds of thousands of clones on record, 84% of them singletons. The ten largest account for about 7% of the sample. Material: PBMCs or T cells enriched from blood (not recorded which). These receptors were collected from a woman in her thirties or forties who had recovered from COVID-19.

V usage is TRBV29-1 and J usage is TRBJ2-1; TRBD2 might be the D (6 bases). The CDR3 extends over 12 amino acids. Trimming cost V 4 bases and J 8 bases, with 12 bases left between them. Germline V gene lookup returns CDR1 SQVTM and CDR2 ANQGSEA. CDR3 nucleotide sequence: TGCAGCGTTGCGGGAGCTGTGGATGAGCAGTTCTTC. Translated: CSVAGAVDEQFF.

The chain links TRBV29-1 to TRBJ2-5; 12 positions agree with TRBD2. The CDR3 extends over 16 amino acids. J lost 5 bases, V lost 4 bases, and 11 bases had no gene match. Germline CDR1 and CDR2: SQVTM and ANQGSEA. CDR3 sequence: CSVVFSLAGGWETQYF. The CDR3 DNA is TGCAGCGTTGTCTTTTCCCTAGCGGGAGGGTGGGAGACCCAGTACTTC.

The V call is TRBV28, the J call TRBJ2-7; 9 bases are shared with TRBD1. The CDR3 runs to 15 residues. Germline-derived CDR1 and CDR2 are MDHEN and SYDVKM. Germline trimming cut 0 bases from V and 5 bases from J; bases unmatched to any gene: 5. The CDR3 is CASSLWGTGTNEQYF. The CDR3 DNA sequence: TGTGCCAGCAGTTTATGGGGGACAGGGACGAACGAGCAGTACTTC. The variable domain in full, completed from reference TRBV28 and TRBJ2-7, reads DVKVTQSSRYLVKRTGEKVFLECVQDMDHENMFWYRQDPGLGLRLIYFSYDVKMKEKGDIPEGYSVSREKKERFSLILESASTNQTSMYLCASSLWGTGTNEQYFGPGTRLTVT.

CDR3: CASSFTSGTFYNEQFF. CDR3 DNA sequence: TGTGCCAGCAGCTTCACTAGCGGAACATTCTACAATGAGCAGTTCTTC. The chain uses TRBV11-2 and TRBJ2-1, with 8 bases matching TRBD2. V lost 3 bases, J lost 3 bases, and 7 bases stayed unmatched. The length of the CDR3 is 16 residues. Germline loops: CDR1 SGHAT, CDR2 FQNNGV.

The chain combines TRBV4-1 with TRBJ1-2, with D unresolved. This CDR3 contains 15 residues. V was cut by 2 bases and J by 0 bases, with 10 bases left in between. Germline CDR1 reads MGHRA; CDR2 reads YSYEKL. DNA for the CDR3: TGCGCCAGCAGCCAACAGCGAGACTCTAACTATGGCTACACCTTC. It encodes CASSQQRDSNYGYTF.

V usage is TRBV28 and J usage is TRBJ2-1, with 10 bases identical to TRBD2. This CDR3 contains 15 residues. The germline CDR1 and CDR2 sequences are MDHEN and SYDVKM. The junction had 9 bases not matched to a gene; V was cut back by 9 bases and J by 4 bases. CDR3 sequence: CASWGGLAVYNEQFF. CDR3 coding DNA: TGTGCCAGTTGGGGAGGACTAGCGGTTTACAATGAGCAGTTCTTC.

On this clone: Other DNA variants within this sample encode the same CDR3. The chain combines TRBV28 with TRBJ1-5; no clear D. This CDR3 has 14 residues. With 2 bases removed from V and 1 base from J, the gap between germline ends came to 6 bases. Germline CDR1 is MDHEN and CDR2 is SYDVKM. CDR3 sequence: CASSLTVSNQPQHF. The CDR3 DNA is TGTGCCAGCAGTTTAACAGTCAGCAATCAGCCCCAGCATTTT.

J is TRBJ2-1 and V is TRBV7-2; 10 positions agree with TRBD2. This CDR3 comprises 18 residues. Germline lookup yields CDR1 SGHTA and CDR2 FQGNSA. Losses at the gene ends were 3 bases for V and 5 bases for J; bases not matched to a gene: 13. CDR3 nucleotide sequence: TGTGCCAGCAGCTTGATCCCTCTCCCCCTAGCGGGAGACAATGAGCAGTTCTTC. Its protein product is CASSLIPLPLAGDNEQFF.

The rearrangement joins TRBV4-1 to TRBJ1-5; D not resolved. Germline V gene sequence: CDR1 MGHRA, CDR2 YSYEKL. The CDR3 has 15 residues. V was clipped by 4 bases and J by 0 bases, with 10 bases between them. This CDR3 is CASSPRSFSNQPQHF. DNA for the CDR3: TGCGCCAGCAGCCCCCGGAGTTTTAGCAATCAGCCCCAGCATTTT.

V gene TRBV18 combines with J gene TRBJ1-2, with 7 bases lining up with TRBD1. Germline V gene data show CDR1 as KGHSH and CDR2 as LQKENI. The CDR3 spans 14 residues. Unmatched junction bases numbered 3, after V lost 5 bases and J lost 0 bases. Written as DNA, the CDR3 is TGTGCCAGCTCATCAGGGACAGCTAACTATGGCTACACCTTC. Translated, it gives CASSSGTANYGYTF.

The chain recombines TRBV18 with TRBJ2-5, with no clear D. Germline loops: CDR1 KGHSH, CDR2 LQKENI. The CDR3 runs to 12 residues. The V and J ends lost 5 bases and 3 bases respectively, with 7 bases between them. The CDR3 bases are TGTGCCAGCTCATCGACAAAAGAGACCCAGTACTTC. Translating it yields CASSSTKETQYF.

The chain is built from TRBV7-2 and TRBJ1-2; D may be TRBD1 (6 bases). Germline V gene sequence: CDR1 SGHTA, CDR2 FQGNSA. This CDR3 has 15 amino acids. The germline V and J ends were trimmed by 1 base and 4 bases, with 13 bases remaining between them. DNA of the CDR3: TGTGCCAGCAGCTTAGGAGGGGGGGCGGCCTATGGCTACACCTTC. Its protein is CASSLGGGAAYGYTF.

The V call is TRBV28, the J call TRBJ1-5; D ambiguous. CDR1 and CDR2 (germline): MDHEN, SYDVKM. This CDR3 is 13 amino acids long. V lost 5 bases and J lost 4, with 9 bases in between. CDR3 in amino acids: CASSTTRNQPQHF. As DNA, the CDR3 is TGTGCCAGCAGTACGACAAGGAATCAGCCCCAGCATTTT.